This T cell receptor beta chain originates from a study of blood T cell repertoires in COVID-19. Whole-study context: Acute-phase and convalescent COVID-19 samples originated in the United States, Italy and Spain. PBMCs, B-cell-depleted T cells, or T cells were the source of the cDNA or gDNA that made up the material.

Germline trimming cut 3 bases from V and 4 bases from J; bases unmatched to any gene: 2. Germline CDR1 and CDR2: SGHTS and YDEGEE. The CDR3 is 14 residues long. In its sample, this clone was seen a few times. As handled by the study authors: For nucleated cells, counts were estimated from reference gene primer amplification. Clones were sequenced by immunoSEQ multiplex PCR, and TCRdb holds only the in-frame ones, with some missing. V, J and clone size are taken as reported in that table, and D and trimming were inferred from the DNA itself. The profile covers about 250,000 clones, with over 75% appearing a single time and roughly 4.6% taken by the ten largest.

The chain employs TRBV5-8 and TRBJ1-2; TRBD1 agrees at 11 bases. This TCR came from a man aged 50-59 years with active or convalescent COVID-19. Sequencing was carried out using peripheral blood. The CDR3 here is CASSWDRGVYGYTF. Here the CDR3 DNA reads TGTGCCAGCAGCTGGGACAGGGGGGTCTATGGCTACACCTTC. Based on the CDR3 plus reference TRBV5-8 and TRBJ1-2, the full variable domain is EAGVTQSPTHLIKTRGQQATLRCSPISGHTSVYWYQQALGLGLQFLLWYDEGEERNRGNFPPRFSGRQFPNYSSELNVNALELEDSALYLCASSWDRGVYGYTFGSGTRLTVV.